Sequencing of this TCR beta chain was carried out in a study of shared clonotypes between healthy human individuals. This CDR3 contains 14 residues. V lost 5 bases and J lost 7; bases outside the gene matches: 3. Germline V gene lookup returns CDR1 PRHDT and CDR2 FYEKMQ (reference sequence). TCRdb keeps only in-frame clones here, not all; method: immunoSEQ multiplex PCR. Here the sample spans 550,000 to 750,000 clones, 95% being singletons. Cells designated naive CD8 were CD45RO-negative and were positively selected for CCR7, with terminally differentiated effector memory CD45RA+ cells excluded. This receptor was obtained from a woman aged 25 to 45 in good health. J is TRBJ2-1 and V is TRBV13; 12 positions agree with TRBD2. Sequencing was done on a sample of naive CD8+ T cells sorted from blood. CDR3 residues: CASSPSGRANEQFF. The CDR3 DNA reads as TGTGCCAGCAGCCCTAGCGGGAGGGCAAATGAGCAGTTCTTC.